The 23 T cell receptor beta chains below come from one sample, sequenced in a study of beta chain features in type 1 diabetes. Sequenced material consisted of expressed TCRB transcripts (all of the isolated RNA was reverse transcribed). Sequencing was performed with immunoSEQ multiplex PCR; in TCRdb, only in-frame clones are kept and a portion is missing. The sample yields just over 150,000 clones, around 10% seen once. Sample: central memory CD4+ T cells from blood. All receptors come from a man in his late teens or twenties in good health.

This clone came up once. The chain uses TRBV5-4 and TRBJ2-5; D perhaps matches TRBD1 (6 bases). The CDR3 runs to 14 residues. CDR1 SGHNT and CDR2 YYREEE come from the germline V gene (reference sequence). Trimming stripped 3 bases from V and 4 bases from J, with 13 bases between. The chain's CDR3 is CASSSTGRGETQYF. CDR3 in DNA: TGTGCCAGCAGCTCGACAGGTCGGGGAGAGACCCAGTACTTC.

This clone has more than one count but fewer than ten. The CDR3 spells CASSVDGETQYF. The DNA for the CDR3 is TGTGCCAGCAGCGTAGATGGGGAGACCCAGTACTTC. The V and J genes are TRBV9 and TRBJ2-5, with D unresolved. Germline assignment: CDR1 SGDLS and CDR2 YYNGEE. The CDR3 is 12 residues long. V was clipped by 0 bases and J by 5 bases, with 5 bases between them.

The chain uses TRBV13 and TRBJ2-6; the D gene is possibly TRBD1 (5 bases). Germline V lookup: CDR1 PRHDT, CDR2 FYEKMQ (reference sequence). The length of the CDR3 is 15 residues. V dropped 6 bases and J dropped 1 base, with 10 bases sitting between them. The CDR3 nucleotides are TGTGCCAGCAGGCTCCAGGGTTCTGGGGCCAACGTCCTGACTTTC. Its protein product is CASRLQGSGANVLTF.

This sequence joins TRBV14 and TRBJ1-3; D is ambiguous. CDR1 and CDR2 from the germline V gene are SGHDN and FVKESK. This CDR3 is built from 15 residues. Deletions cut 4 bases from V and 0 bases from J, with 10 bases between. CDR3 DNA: TGTGCCAGCAGCCGTACAGTTACCTCTGGAAACACCATATATTTT. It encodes CASSRTVTSGNTIYF.

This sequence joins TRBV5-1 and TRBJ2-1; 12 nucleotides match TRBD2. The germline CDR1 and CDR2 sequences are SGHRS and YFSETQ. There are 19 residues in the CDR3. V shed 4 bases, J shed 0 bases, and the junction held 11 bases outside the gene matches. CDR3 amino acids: CASSPRGGLAGFSYNEQFF. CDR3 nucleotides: TGCGCCAGCAGCCCGAGGGGCGGACTAGCGGGATTCTCCTACAATGAGCAGTTCTTC.

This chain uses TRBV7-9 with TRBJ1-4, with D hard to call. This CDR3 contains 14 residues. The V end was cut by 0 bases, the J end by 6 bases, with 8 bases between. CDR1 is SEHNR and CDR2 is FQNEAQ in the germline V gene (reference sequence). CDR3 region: CASSLAGVYEKLFF. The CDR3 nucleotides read TGTGCCAGCAGCTTAGCAGGAGTCTATGAAAAACTGTTTTTT.

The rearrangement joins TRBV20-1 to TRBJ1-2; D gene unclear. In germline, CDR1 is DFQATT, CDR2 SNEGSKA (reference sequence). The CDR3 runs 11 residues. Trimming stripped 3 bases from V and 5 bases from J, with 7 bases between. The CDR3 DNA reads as TGCAGTGCTAGTGGTCAGTATGGCTACACCTTC. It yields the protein CSASGQYGYTF.

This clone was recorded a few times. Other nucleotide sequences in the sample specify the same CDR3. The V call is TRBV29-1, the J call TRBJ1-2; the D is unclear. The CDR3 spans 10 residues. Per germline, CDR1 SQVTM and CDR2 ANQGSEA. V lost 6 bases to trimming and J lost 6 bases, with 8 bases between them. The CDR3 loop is CSVRGNGYTF. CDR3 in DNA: TGCAGCGTACGGGGAAATGGCTACACCTTC. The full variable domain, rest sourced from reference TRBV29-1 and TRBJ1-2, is SAVISQKPSRDICQRGTSLTIQCQVDSQVTMMFWYRQQPGQSLTLIATANQGSEATYESGFVIDKFPISRPNLTFSTLTVSNMSPEDSSIYLCSVRGNGYTFGSGTRLTVV.

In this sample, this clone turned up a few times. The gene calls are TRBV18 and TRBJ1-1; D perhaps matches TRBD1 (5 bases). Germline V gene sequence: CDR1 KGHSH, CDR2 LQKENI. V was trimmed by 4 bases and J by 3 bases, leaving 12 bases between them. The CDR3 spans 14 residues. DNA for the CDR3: TGTGCCAGCTCACAAAGCTCGACAGACACTGAAGCTTTCTTT. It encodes CASSQSSTDTEAFF. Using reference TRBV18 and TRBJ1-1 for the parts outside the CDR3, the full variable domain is NAGVMQNPRHLVRRRGQEARLRCSPMKGHSHVYWYRQLPEEGLKFMVYLQKENIIDESGMPKERFSAEFPKEGPSILRIQQVVRGDSAAYFCASSQSSTDTEAFFGQGTRLTVV.

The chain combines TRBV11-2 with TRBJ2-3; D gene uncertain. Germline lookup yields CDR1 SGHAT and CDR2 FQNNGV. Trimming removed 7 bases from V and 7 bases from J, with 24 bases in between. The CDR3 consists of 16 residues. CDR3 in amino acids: CASNPLTGGSMNTQYF. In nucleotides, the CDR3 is TGTGCCAGCAACCCCCTCACGGGTGGTAGCATGAATACGCAGTATTTT.

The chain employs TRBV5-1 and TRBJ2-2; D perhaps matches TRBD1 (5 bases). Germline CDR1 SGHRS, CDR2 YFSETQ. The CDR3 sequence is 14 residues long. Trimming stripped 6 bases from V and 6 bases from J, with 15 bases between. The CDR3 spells CASKQGSIAGELFF. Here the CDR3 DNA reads TGCGCCAGCAAGCAGGGATCAATCGCCGGGGAGCTGTTTTTT.

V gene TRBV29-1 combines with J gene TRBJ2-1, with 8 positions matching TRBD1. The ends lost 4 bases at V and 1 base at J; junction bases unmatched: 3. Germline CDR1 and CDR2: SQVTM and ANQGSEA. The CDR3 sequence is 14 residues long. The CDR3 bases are TGCAGCGTTGGGGGACAGGCTTCCTACAATGAGCAGTTCTTC. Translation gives CSVGGQASYNEQFF.

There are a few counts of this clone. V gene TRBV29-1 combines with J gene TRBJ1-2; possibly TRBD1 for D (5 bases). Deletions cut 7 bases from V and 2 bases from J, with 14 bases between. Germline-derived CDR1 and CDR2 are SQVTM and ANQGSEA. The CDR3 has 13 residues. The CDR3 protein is CSAGRDGNYGYTF. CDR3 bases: TGCAGCGCCGGCCGGGACGGGAACTATGGCTACACCTTC.

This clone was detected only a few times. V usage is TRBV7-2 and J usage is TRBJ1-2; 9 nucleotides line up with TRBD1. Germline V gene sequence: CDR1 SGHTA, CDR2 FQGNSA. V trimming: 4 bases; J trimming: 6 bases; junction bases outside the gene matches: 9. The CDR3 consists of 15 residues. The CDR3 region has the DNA TGTGCCAGCAGCTCACCTGGGACAGGGAACCATGGCTACACCTTC. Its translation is CASSSPGTGNHGYTF. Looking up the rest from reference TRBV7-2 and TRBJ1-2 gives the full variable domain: GAGVSQSPSNKVTEKGKDVELRCDPISGHTALYWYRQSLGQGLEFLIYFQGNSAPDKSGLPSDRFSAERTGGSVSTLTIQRTQQEDSAVYLCASSSPGTGNHGYTFGSGTRLTVV.

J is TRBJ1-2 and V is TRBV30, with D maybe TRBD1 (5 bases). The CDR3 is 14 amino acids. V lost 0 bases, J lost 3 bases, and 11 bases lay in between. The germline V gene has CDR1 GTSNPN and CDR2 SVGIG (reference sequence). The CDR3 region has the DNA TGTGCCTGGAGTGTACGGGACGGATACTATGGCTACACCTTC. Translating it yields CAWSVRDGYYGYTF.

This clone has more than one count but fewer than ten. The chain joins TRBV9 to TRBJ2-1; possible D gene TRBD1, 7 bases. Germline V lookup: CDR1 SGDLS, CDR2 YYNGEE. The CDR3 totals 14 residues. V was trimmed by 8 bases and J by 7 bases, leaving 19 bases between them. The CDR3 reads CASQRGDSGNEQFF. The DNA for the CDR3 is TGTGCCAGTCAGCGCGGGGACAGTGGTAATGAGCAGTTCTTC.

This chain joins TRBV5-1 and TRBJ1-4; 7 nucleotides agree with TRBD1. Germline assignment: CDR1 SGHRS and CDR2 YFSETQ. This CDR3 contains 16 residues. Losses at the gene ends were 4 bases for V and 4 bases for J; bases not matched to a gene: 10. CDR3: CASSTTGTAINEKLFF. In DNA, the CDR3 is TGCGCCAGCAGCACTACCGGGACAGCCATTAATGAAAAACTGTTTTTT.

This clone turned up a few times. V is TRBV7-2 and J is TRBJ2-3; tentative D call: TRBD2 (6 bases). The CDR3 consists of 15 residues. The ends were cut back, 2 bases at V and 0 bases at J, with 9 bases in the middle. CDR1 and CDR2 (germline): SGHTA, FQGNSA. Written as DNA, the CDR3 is TGTGCCAGCAGCTTACCGGGGACTAGCACAGATACGCAGTATTTT. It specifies CASSLPGTSTDTQYF.

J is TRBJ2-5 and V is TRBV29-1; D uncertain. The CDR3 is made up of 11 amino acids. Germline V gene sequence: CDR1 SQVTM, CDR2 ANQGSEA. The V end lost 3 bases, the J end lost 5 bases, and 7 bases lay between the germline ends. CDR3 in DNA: TGCAGCGTTGAGCTGAGGGAGACCCAGTACTTC. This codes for CSVELRETQYF.

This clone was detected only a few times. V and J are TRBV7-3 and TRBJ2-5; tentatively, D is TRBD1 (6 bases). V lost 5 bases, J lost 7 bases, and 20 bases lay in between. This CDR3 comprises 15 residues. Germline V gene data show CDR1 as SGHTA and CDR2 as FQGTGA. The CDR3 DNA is TGTGCCAGCAGCGCCTCCGGGACAACCACAGGGACCCAGTACTTC. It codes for CASSASGTTTGTQYF.

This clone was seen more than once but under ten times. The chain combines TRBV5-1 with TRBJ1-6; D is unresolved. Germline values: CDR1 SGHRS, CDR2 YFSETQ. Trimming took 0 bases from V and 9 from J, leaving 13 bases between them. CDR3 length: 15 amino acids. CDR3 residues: CASSLAQGVGSPLHF. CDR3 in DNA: TGCGCCAGCAGCTTGGCTCAAGGTGTTGGTTCACCCCTCCACTTT.

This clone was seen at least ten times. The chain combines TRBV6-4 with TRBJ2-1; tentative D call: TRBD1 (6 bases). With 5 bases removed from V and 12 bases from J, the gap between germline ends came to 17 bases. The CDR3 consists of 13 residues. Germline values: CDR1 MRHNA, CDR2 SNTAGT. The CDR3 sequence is CASSIETGSGQFF. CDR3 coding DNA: TGTGCCAGCAGTATTGAAACAGGGAGCGGGCAGTTCTTC.

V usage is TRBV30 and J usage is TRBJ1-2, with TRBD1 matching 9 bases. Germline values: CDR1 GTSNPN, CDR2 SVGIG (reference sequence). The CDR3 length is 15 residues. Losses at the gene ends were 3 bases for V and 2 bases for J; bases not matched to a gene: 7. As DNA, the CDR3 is TGTGCCTGGAGGCGTCCCGGGACAGGGAACTATGGCTACACCTTC. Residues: CAWRRPGTGNYGYTF.